A selection of T cell receptor beta chains follows, all from one sample in a study of cytomegalovirus exposure and HLA in healthy donors. The assay was immunoSEQ multiplex PCR, and TCRdb's table has in-frame clones only and misses some. The data contain around 300,000 clones, roughly 87% of them singletons. Sequencing input: PBMCs. The receptors were gathered from a woman aged 25 to 45 in good health and CMV-seropositive. Both conserved end residues are part of each CDR3. D genes are given only for firm matches. Size is stated for part of the rows, as once, few or many counts, or as a class when the clone is expanded.

clone_size j_call d_call v_call cdr3_aa cdr3_nt
NA TRBJ1-1 NA TRBV5-1 CASSPPLRNTEAFF TGCGCCAGCAGCCCCCCCCTTAGAAACACTGAAGCTTTCTTT
NA TRBJ1-5 TRBD1 TRBV30 CASSGTGLAWPQHF TGTGCCTCTAGTGGGACAGGCCTCGCGTGGCCCCAGCATTTT
NA TRBJ2-2 TRBD1 TRBV7-2 CASSVGQHTGELFF TGTGCCAGCAGCGTGGGACAGCACACCGGGGAGCTGTTTTTT
NA TRBJ1-2 NA TRBV7-2 CASSLAAGSYGEGYTF TGTGCCAGCAGCTTAGCAGCGGGCAGCTACGGGGAGGGCTACACCTTC
NA TRBJ2-3 TRBD2 TRBV7-9 CASSLVASGTDTQYF TGTGCCAGCAGCTTAGTGGCTAGCGGGACAGATACGCAGTATTTT
NA TRBJ2-5 NA TRBV7-3 CASSLNGAETQYF TGTGCCAGCAGCCTCAATGGAGCCGAGACCCAGTACTTC
NA TRBJ1-5 TRBD1 TRBV27 CASSLGTGGARTYQPQHF TGTGCCAGCAGTTTGGGGACAGGGGGAGCCCGGACGTATCAGCCCCAGCATTTT
NA TRBJ2-7 NA TRBV6-5 CASSRQQGSEQYF TGTGCCAGCAGTCGACAACAGGGATCCGAGCAGTACTTC
NA TRBJ2-2 TRBD1 TRBV5-6 CASSPGTVNTGELFF TGTGCCAGCAGCCCCGGGACAGTGAACACCGGGGAGCTGTTTTTT
NA TRBJ1-2 NA TRBV7-2 CASSLNIAGYTF TGTGCCAGCAGCTTAAATATAGCTGGCTACACCTTC
NA TRBJ2-1 NA TRBV6-4 CANEDLRPGNEQFF TGTGCCAACGAGGACTTAAGACCAGGGAATGAGCAGTTCTTC
NA TRBJ1-5 NA TRBV18 CASSLKEPALNQPQHF TGTGCCAGCTCACTGAAGGAACCCGCCCTTAATCAGCCCCAGCATTTT
few TRBJ1-2 TRBD1 TRBV4-3 CASSQSGTANYGYTF TGCGCCAGCAGCCAGTCCGGGACAGCTAACTATGGCTACACCTTC
NA TRBJ1-1 NA TRBV4-1 CASSQDTGSALNTEAFF TGCGCCAGCAGCCAAGATACAGGCTCGGCTTTGAACACTGAAGCTTTCTTT
NA TRBJ1-2 NA TRBV6-1 CASSGERGAGGYGYTF TGTGCCAGCAGTGGCGAGAGGGGGGCAGGTGGATATGGCTACACCTTC
once TRBJ2-7 NA TRBV5-1 CASSLGTLAYEQYF TGCGCCAGCAGCCTCGGGACCCTAGCCTACGAGCAGTACTTC
once TRBJ2-5 TRBD2 TRBV5-6 CASSFQTGTRETQYF TGTGCCAGCAGCTTCCAAACCGGGACTAGAGAGACCCAGTACTTC
NA TRBJ1-2 NA TRBV27 CASREDPFYGYTF TGTGCCAGCCGAGAGGACCCGTTCTATGGCTACACCTTC
NA TRBJ2-1 NA TRBV2 CASSDPGFTNEQFF TGTGCCAGCAGTGATCCCGGCTTTACCAATGAGCAGTTCTTC
NA TRBJ2-7 NA TRBV27 CASSLDGYHEQYF TGTGCCAGCAGTTTAGACGGGTACCACGAGCAGTACTTC
NA TRBJ2-7 NA TRBV27 CASSSPLRDRGYEQYF TGTGCCAGCAGTTCCCCTTTAAGGGACCGGGGTTACGAGCAGTACTTC
NA TRBJ2-3 NA TRBV29-1 CSVSGREISDTQYF TGCAGCGTATCCGGGAGAGAGATTTCAGATACGCAGTATTTT
NA TRBJ2-3 NA TRBV10-3 CAISAPWQGTTDTQYF TGTGCCATCAGTGCGCCCTGGCAGGGCACTACAGATACGCAGTATTTT
once TRBJ2-1 TRBD2 TRBV9 CASKAGEGDEQFF TGTGCCAGCAAAGCGGGAGAGGGCGATGAGCAGTTCTTC
NA TRBJ2-1 TRBD2 TRBV9 CASSALLAGANEQFF TGTGCCAGCAGCGCCCTACTAGCGGGAGCCAATGAGCAGTTCTTC
NA TRBJ1-2 TRBD1 TRBV6-1 CAIFFRDSSNGYTF TGTGCCATTTTTTTCCGGGACAGTTCCAATGGCTACACCTTC
NA TRBJ1-4 TRBD1 TRBV23-1 CASKAPGGEKLFF TGCGCCAGCAAAGCCCCAGGGGGTGAAAAACTGTTTTTT
few TRBJ1-2 TRBD1 TRBV28 CASRETGTGGAYGYTF TGTGCCAGCAGGGAAACCGGGACAGGGGGCGCGTATGGCTACACCTTC
NA TRBJ2-2 NA TRBV6-5 CASRKASRNTGELFF TGTGCCAGCAGGAAAGCTAGCAGGAACACCGGGGAGCTGTTTTTT